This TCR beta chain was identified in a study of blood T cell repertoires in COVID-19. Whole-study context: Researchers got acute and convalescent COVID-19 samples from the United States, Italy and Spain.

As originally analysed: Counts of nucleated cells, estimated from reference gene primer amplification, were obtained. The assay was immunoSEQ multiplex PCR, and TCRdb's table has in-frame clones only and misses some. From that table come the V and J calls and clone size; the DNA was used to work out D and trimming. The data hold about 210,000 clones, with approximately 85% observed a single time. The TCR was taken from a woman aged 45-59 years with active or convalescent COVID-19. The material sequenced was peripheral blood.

The CDR3 DNA sequence: TGTGCCAATACCATAACAGCCTCCAAGAACACTGAAGCTTTCTTT. It yields the protein CANTITASKNTEAFF. The chain is built from TRBV28 and TRBJ1-1; no clear D gene. Germline V lookup: CDR1 MDHEN, CDR2 SYDVKM. CDR3 length equals 15 residues. Trimming shortened V by 10 bases and J by 1 base, and 19 bases separated the two germline ends.